The entry below gives a single TCR beta chain sequence along with its context. The target of this receptor is not known. Per-nucleotide qualities are absent, and no much larger clonotype sits a single base away. The donors were healthy, HIV-negative adults who had no recently reported acute infections or vaccinations. Every donor was a Caucasian adult living in Nashville, Tennessee, USA. CD4+ T cells were enriched by magnetic negative selection, after which naive cells were positively selected on CD45RA and the negative fraction was taken as the memory subset. Blood was collected by leukapheresis, and PBMCs were isolated by Ficoll-Histopaque density gradient centrifugation and then cryopreserved in liquid nitrogen vapor phase. Analytical flow cytometry was used to check the purity and quantity of every magnetically sorted T cell population. Genomic DNA was isolated from every sorted fraction and measured by UV absorbance on a Nanodrop 2000c.

The sample is drawn from a study of shared clonotypes between healthy human individuals (dated by TCRdb to the early 2020s). Regarding the study in general: The cohort included a few men and a couple of women between 18 and 49 years of age. For each donor, CD4 naive and CD4 memory were each given three plates, CD8 naive was given two plates, and CD8 memory was given one plate. To estimate repertoire size and how much clonotypes are shared between individuals, the study performed deep sequencing of blood TCR repertoires from roughly five healthy adults. To increase sequencing depth and limit assay-specific biases, different laboratories used diverse techniques to prepare libraries and sequence TCR repertoires. Each donor's leukapheresis produced roughly between about 0.8 and 8.9 billion PBMCs. Broad study findings and their caveats: The genetic and exposure-history diversity represented was limited by the small number of donors. Pairwise subsampling indicated that sequencing depth was expected to affect the degree of clonotype sharing among donors. Sharing across several donors was observed for 5% to 6.5% of naive CD4, around 3.5% of naive CD8, roughly 2.4% of memory CD4, and roughly 0.4% of memory CD8 clonotypes. Sampling was restricted to blood, and TCR repertoires in tissues likely differ from the TCR repertoires found in blood. Compared with non-shared clonotypes, clonotypes shared by all four sorted-subset donors had higher generation probabilities. Rarefaction of sorted-subset datasets indicated incomplete sequencing despite the large sequencing depth. Naive subsets generally had larger estimated clonotype richness than memory subsets.

The germline ends are 24 bases apart after V is trimmed by 3 bases and J by 10 bases. Based on the germline V gene (reference sequence), the CDR1 and CDR2 sequences are SGHNT and YYREEE. Inclusive of the bounding cysteine and phenylalanine, the CDR3 is 16 residues long. Only the CDR3 part of the read is kept: 48 bases, read in frame from the first base. Using the deep immunoSEQ assay, TCR CDR3 regions were amplified from genomic DNA by multiplex PCR. For each cell subset, the extracted genomic DNA was distributed evenly across all wells of several immunoSEQ 96-well plates, and each plate served as one replicate. Each replicate PCR for sorted subsets received roughly 0.2 ug genomic DNA, equal to about 29,000 T cell genomes. The purified libraries were quantified using a Qubit 3.0 fluorometer, sized with a Bioanalyzer 2100, and then quantified again using the KAPA Library Quantification kit. Each immunoSEQ 96-well plate was sequenced on its own single-read 150-cycle Illumina NextSeq 550 flow cell. As for the authors' bioinformatics: The immunoSEQ output contained only junctional sequences without quality scores, so filtering could not match that applied to full-length reads. Sequences were annotated with PyIR, a Python wrapper for IgBLAST v1.9, using IMGT germline references to assign V/J genes and CDR3. Reads with weak V/J assignments (E-value above 1e-6), missing CDR3, stop codons, out-of-frame junctions, or ambiguous translated residues were removed. V3J clonotypes were defined as sequences sharing an identical inferred V gene, J gene, and CDR3 amino acid sequence. Percentage overlap between repertoires was calculated by dividing the number of shared unique clonotypes by the size of the smaller repertoire. Repertoire richness was assessed with RTK rarefaction, the Chao1 estimator, and Recon v2.1 estimates of unobserved clonotypes. For all TCRbeta clonotypes obtained by the gDNA method from a few donors, generation probabilities were computed with OLGA. TCRdb took over this immuneACCESS table, retaining in-frame rearrangements with V and J assigned. Such tables are incomplete; in checked studies, under half of the missing clones stem from an unresolved V gene, and the remainder is unexplained. V, J and clone size are taken as reported in that table, and D and trimming were inferred from the DNA itself. The sample contains some 650,000 clones, less than 98% of them found a single time. The ten largest clones capture 0.045% to 0.06% of the sample.

Sequencing was carried out using naive CD4+ T cells sorted from blood. Read against the paper, the sample's cell subset or site label means: CD45RA+ positively selected. The origin of this receptor is a woman between 25 and 40 years old in good health. In this chain, TRBV5-4 is recombined with TRBJ2-3; TRBD1 is a possible D gene, resting on 8 matching bases. CDR3 sequence: CASSSGGQVPSLAQYF. At the DNA level, the sequence is TGTGCCAGCAGCTCGGGGGGACAGGTCCCGTCCCTTGCGCAGTATTTT.